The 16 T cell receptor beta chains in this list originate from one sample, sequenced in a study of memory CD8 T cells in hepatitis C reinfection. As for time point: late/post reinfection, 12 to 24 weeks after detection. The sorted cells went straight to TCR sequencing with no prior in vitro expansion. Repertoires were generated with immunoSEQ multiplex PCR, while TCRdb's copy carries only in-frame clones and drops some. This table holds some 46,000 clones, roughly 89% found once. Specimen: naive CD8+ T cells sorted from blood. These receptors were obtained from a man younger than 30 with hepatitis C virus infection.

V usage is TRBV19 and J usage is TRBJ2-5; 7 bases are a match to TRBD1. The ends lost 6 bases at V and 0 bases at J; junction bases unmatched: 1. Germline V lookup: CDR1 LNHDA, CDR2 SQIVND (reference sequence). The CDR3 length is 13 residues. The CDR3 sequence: CASRGTDQETQYF. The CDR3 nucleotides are TGTGCCAGTAGGGGGACAGACCAAGAGACCCAGTACTTC.

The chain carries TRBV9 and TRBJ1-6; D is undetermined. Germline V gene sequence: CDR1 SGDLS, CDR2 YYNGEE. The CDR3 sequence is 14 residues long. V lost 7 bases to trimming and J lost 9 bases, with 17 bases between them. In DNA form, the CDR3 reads TGTGCCAGCGGGCAGGCTCTAGGGAGTTCACCCCTCCACTTT. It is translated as CASGQALGSSPLHF.

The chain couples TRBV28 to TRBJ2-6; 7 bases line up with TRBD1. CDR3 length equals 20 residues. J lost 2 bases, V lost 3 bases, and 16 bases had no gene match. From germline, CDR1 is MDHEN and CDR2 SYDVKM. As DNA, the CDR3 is TGTGCCAGCAGTTTCGATGAAAGGGGGCCACACCCCCCTGGGGCCAACGTCCTGACTTTC. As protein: CASSFDERGPHPPGANVLTF. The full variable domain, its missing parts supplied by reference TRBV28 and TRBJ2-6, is DVKVTQSSRYLVKRTGEKVFLECVQDMDHENMFWYRQDPGLGLRLIYFSYDVKMKEKGDIPEGYSVSREKKERFSLILESASTNQTSMYLCASSFDERGPHPPGANVLTFGAGSRLTVL.

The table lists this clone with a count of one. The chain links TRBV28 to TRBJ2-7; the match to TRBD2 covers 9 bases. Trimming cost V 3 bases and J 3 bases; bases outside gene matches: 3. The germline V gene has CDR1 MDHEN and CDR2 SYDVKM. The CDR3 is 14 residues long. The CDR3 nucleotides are TGTGCCAGCAGTTTCGCGGGAGGGGGCTACGAGCAGTACTTC. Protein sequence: CASSFAGGGYEQYF.

CDR3 sequence reads: CASSSQGLAGGSFQETQYF. CDR3 DNA: TGTGCCAGCAGTTCCCAGGGACTAGCGGGGGGGTCCTTTCAAGAGACCCAGTACTTC. The chain links TRBV27 to TRBJ2-5; the match to TRBD2 covers 16 bases. Germline V gene data show CDR1 as MNHEY and CDR2 as SMNVEV (reference sequence). The CDR3 has 19 amino acids. The V segment lost 4 bases and the J segment 2 bases; nucleotides outside the gene matches: 10.

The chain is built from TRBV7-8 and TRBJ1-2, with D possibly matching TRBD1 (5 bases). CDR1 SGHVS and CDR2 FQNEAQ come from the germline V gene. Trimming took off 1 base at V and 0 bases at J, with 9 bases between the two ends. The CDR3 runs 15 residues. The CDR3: CASSLEWGANYGYTF. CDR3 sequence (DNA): TGTGCCAGCAGCTTAGAGTGGGGCGCTAACTATGGCTACACCTTC.

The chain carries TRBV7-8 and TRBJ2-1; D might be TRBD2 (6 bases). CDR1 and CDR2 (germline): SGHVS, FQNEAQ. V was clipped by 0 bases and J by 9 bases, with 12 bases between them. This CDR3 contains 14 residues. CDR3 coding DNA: TGTGCCAGCAGCTTAGCGAGTGGAGGGAGTGAGCAGTTCTTC. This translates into CASSLASGGSEQFF.

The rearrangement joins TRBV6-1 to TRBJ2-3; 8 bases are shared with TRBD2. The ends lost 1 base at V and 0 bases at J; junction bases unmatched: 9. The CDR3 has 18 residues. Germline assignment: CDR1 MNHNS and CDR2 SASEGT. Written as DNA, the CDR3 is TGTGCCAGCAGTGAAGGATATCGGGGGGGATCTAGCACAGATACGCAGTATTTT. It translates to CASSEGYRGGSSTDTQYF.

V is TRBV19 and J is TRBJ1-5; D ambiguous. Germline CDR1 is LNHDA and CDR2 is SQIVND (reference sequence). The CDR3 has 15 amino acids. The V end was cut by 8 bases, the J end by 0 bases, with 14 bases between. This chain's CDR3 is CASEIQTNSNQPQHF. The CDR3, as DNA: TGTGCCAGTGAGATACAGACGAATAGCAATCAGCCCCAGCATTTT.

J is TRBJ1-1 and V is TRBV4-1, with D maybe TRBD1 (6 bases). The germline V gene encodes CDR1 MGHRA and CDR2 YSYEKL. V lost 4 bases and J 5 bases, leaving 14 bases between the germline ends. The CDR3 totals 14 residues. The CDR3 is CASSLTQGETEAFF. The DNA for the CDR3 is TGCGCCAGCAGCCTTACACAGGGAGAAACTGAAGCTTTCTTT.

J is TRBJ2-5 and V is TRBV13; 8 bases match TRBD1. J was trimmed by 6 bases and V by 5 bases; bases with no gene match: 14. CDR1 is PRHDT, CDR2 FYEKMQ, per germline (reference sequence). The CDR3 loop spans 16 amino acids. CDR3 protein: CASSTGQGGSRQTQYF. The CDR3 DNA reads TGTGCCAGCAGCACAGGACAGGGAGGTTCAAGGCAGACCCAGTACTTC.

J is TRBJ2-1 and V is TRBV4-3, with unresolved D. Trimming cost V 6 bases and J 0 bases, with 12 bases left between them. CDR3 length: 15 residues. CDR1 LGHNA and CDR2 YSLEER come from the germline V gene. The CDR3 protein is CASRIRASSYNEQFF. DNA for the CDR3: TGCGCCAGCAGAATTCGCGCGAGCTCCTACAATGAGCAGTTCTTC.

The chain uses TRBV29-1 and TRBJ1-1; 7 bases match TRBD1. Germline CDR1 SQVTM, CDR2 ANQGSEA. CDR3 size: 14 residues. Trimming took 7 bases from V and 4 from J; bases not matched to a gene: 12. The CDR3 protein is CSADFRQGGTEAFF. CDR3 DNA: TGCAGCGCTGACTTTAGACAGGGTGGCACTGAAGCTTTCTTT.

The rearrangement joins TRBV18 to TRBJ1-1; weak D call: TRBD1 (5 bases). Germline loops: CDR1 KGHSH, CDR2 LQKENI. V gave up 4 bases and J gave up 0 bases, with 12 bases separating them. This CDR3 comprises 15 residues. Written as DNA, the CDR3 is TGTGCCAGCTCACAACACGACAGTATGAACACTGAAGCTTTCTTT. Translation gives CASSQHDSMNTEAFF. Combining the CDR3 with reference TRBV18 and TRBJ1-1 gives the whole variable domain NAGVMQNPRHLVRRRGQEARLRCSPMKGHSHVYWYRQLPEEGLKFMVYLQKENIIDESGMPKERFSAEFPKEGPSILRIQQVVRGDSAAYFCASSQHDSMNTEAFFGQGTRLTVV.

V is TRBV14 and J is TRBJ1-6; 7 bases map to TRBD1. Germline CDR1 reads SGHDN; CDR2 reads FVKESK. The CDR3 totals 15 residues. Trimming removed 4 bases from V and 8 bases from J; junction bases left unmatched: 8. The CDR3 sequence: CASSRGTDLDSPLHF. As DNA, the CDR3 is TGTGCCAGCAGCCGCGGGACAGATCTCGATTCACCCCTCCACTTT. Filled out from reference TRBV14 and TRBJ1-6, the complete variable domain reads EAGVTQFPSHSVIEKGQTVTLRCDPISGHDNLYWYRRVMGKEIKFLLHFVKESKQDESGMPNNRFLAERTGGTYSTLKVQPAELEDSGVYFCASSRGTDLDSPLHFGNGTRLTVT.

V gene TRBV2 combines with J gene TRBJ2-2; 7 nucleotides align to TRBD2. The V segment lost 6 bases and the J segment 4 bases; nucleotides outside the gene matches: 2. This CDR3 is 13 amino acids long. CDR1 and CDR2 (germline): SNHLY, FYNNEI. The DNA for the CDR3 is TGTGCCAGCAGAATAGCGGGCACCGGGGAGCTGTTTTTT. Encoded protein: CASRIAGTGELFF.